The T cell receptor beta chain described here comes from a study of OX40 agonist ivuxolimab in advanced cancers. For the study at large: Males comprised 75% to 90% of the group, whose mean age was about 62 years (range 23 to 79).

Germline V gene lookup returns CDR1 DFQATT and CDR2 SNEGSKA (reference sequence). V was trimmed by 0 bases and J by 10 bases, leaving 9 bases between them. The CDR3 is 11 residues long. TCRdb's table, derived via immunoSEQ multiplex PCR, lists solely in-frame clones and lacks some. The sample consists of about 69,000 clones, around 90% of them appearing once. This TCR was sampled from an adult with an advanced solid tumor such as melanoma, head and neck, liver or kidney cancer. Sample: CD4+ or CD8+ T cells sorted from blood, taken in a trial of the OX40 agonist ivuxolimab. The V and J genes are TRBV20-1 and TRBJ2-5; D is unresolved. The CDR3 DNA reads TGCAGTGCTAGAGATAATGTCTTCCAGTACTTC. Its translation: CSARDNVFQYF.